This T cell receptor beta chain is drawn from a study of CD8 T cells in Susac syndrome. Sequencing of TCR beta was performed on blood CD8+ T cells and on blood CD4+ T cells. As controls, healthy donors matched for age and sex were used. It was negative isolation that provided the CD8+ and CD4+ T cells, whereas TEMRA cells were enriched by FACS. cDNA came from roughly 0.47 to 1 ug RNA primed by random hexamers. Amplification of the TCR beta CDR3 was carried out by immunoSEQ multiplex PCR, which spanned a total of 54 Vbeta and 13 Jbeta segments. TCRdb re-analysed the immunoSEQ multiplex PCR reads in MiXCR, keeping a single row per CDR3 protein. The table includes over 100,000 distinct CDR3 sequences, 96% detected once. The sequenced material came from CD4+ T cells from PBMCs. The source of this sequence is a human donor in good health.

DNA of the CDR3: TGTGCCAGTACCTACCAGGGTTCGGGCTATGGCTACACCTTC. Translation: CASTYQGSGYGYTF. V and J are TRBV19 and TRBJ1-2; weak D call: TRBD1 (5 bases). The V gene's germline CDR1 is LNHDA and CDR2 SQIVND (reference sequence). The CDR3 contains 14 residues. V lost 7 bases to trimming and J lost 4 bases, with 16 bases between them.